One sample yielded the 20 T cell receptor beta chains listed below, sequenced in a study of Graves' ophthalmopathy and Graves' hyperthyroidism. RNA transcripts yielded amplified TCR beta CDR3 regions. In the first round, RT-PCR was carried out with HTBI primers, and a multiplex PCR formed the second round. TCRdb reprocessed the multiplex PCR reads with MiXCR, giving one entry per CDR3 protein. The sample holds 200,000 to 250,000 distinct CDR3 sequences, 25% to 30% seen once. The sample taken for sequencing was peripheral blood. Source of these receptors: a middle-aged man with Graves' ophthalmopathy.

This clonotype has only a few counts. The CDR3 DNA is TGTGCCAGCAGTTTACCCGGGTCGGGGGAGACCCAGTACTTC. It yields the protein CASSLPGSGETQYF. This chain uses TRBV28 with TRBJ2-5, with D maybe TRBD2 (5 bases). This CDR3 region has 14 residues. The V end was cut by 2 bases, the J end by 5 bases, with 12 bases between. CDR1 and CDR2 (germline): MDHEN, SYDVKM.

This clonotype was observed at least ten times. The genes are TRBV5-1 and TRBJ2-2, with 8 bases matching TRBD2. This CDR3 comprises 13 residues. The J segment lost 8 bases and the V segment lost 7 bases, leaving 7 bases of the junction unmatched. Per the germline V gene, CDR1 is SGHRS and CDR2 is YFSETQ. CDR3 coding DNA: TGCGCCAGCCGTCGGACTAGCTCTGGGGAGCTGTTTTTT. Translating it yields CASRRTSSGELFF.

This clonotype was counted at least ten times. The J gene is TRBJ1-2, the V gene TRBV30; D gene uncertain. Germline values: CDR1 GTSNPN, CDR2 SVGIG (reference sequence). V shed 7 bases and J shed 1 base, with 19 bases lying between them. The CDR3 extends over 15 amino acids. DNA of the CDR3: TGTGCCTCAAGAACGTACGACAACCTTAACTATGGCTACACCTTC. This translates into CASRTYDNLNYGYTF.

This clonotype appeared many times. The V and J genes are TRBV6-2 or TRBV6-3 and TRBJ1-5; maybe TRBD1 (6 bases). V dropped 7 bases and J dropped 2 bases, with 12 bases sitting between them. This CDR3 has 14 residues. Germline assignment: CDR1 MNHEY and CDR2 SVGEGT. CDR3 loop: CASTFRQGNQPQHF. For the CDR3, the DNA is TGTGCCAGCACCTTCAGACAGGGCAATCAGCCCCAGCATTTT.

V and J are TRBV6-5 and TRBJ1-2; no reliable D call. Germline CDR1 MNHEY, CDR2 SVGAGI. CDR3 length: 12 residues. Between the trimmed V and J ends, which lost 4 bases and 4 bases, there was a span of 7 bases. The CDR3 region is CASSSDLYGYTF. CDR3 sequence (DNA): TGTGCCAGCAGTTCAGACCTCTATGGCTACACCTTC.

The chain links TRBV11-2 to TRBJ1-3, with TRBD1 as a possible D gene (6 bases). CDR1 is SGHAT, CDR2 FQNNGV, per germline. The CDR3 sequence is 16 residues long. V was trimmed by 5 bases and J by 0 bases, leaving 14 bases between them. Here the CDR3 reads CASSLVRGISGNTIYF. In DNA form, the CDR3 reads TGTGCCAGCAGCCTCGTAAGGGGGATCTCTGGAAACACCATATATTTT.

This clonotype was detected many times. V usage is TRBV28 and J usage is TRBJ2-1; 7 bases line up with TRBD1. J lost 5 bases, V lost 3 bases, and 1 base had no gene match. The germline gives CDR1 MDHEN, CDR2 SYDVKM. CDR3 length equals 13 residues. The chain's CDR3 is CASSFDRDNEQFF. The CDR3 bases are TGTGCCAGCAGTTTCGACAGGGACAATGAGCAGTTCTTC.

There are many counts of this clonotype. The chain recombines TRBV4-3 with TRBJ2-7; unclear D gene. This CDR3 region has 15 residues. V lost 0 bases and J lost 2, with 11 bases in between. Germline V lookup: CDR1 LGHNA, CDR2 YSLEER. The CDR3 sequence is CASSQDNDIAYEQYF. In nucleotides, the CDR3 is TGCGCCAGCAGCCAAGATAATGACATAGCCTACGAGCAGTACTTC.

The chain combines TRBV7-2 with TRBJ2-7, with 7 bases that match TRBD2. Germline V lookup: CDR1 SGHTA, CDR2 FQGNSA. The V gene end was trimmed by 1 base and the J gene end by 3 bases; junction bases not matched to a gene: 6. This CDR3 contains 15 residues. Here the CDR3 DNA reads TGTGCCAGCAGCTTAGGTGCGGGAGAATTCTACGAGCAGTACTTC. Amino acids: CASSLGAGEFYEQYF.

V gene TRBV11-2 combines with J gene TRBJ2-7; a possible D gene is TRBD1 (5 bases). The V gene's germline CDR1 is SGHAT and CDR2 FQNNGV. The CDR3 is 16 residues long. With 2 bases removed from V and 6 bases from J, the gap between germline ends came to 20 bases. The CDR3 DNA reads as TGTGCCAGCAGCTTATCTATTTGGAAGGGGCCTCGCGAGCAGTACTTC. This sequence encodes CASSLSIWKGPREQYF.

The CDR3 DNA sequence: TGTGCCAGCAGCCAAGGGGACGGTCAGCCCCAGCATTTT. Translating gives CASSQGDGQPQHF. This sequence joins TRBV4-2 and TRBJ1-5, with D possibly TRBD1 on 5 matching bases. The CDR3 sequence is 13 residues long. Trimming stripped 1 base from V and 6 bases from J, with 7 bases between. Germline CDR1 reads LGHNA; CDR2 reads YNFKEQ.

This clonotype was recorded many times. This chain joins TRBV11-3 and TRBJ2-7, with TRBD2 as a possible D gene (5 bases). This CDR3 has 15 residues. Germline assignment: CDR1 SGHNT and CDR2 YENEEA. Trimming stripped 1 base from V and 1 base from J, with 11 bases between. The CDR3 sequence: CASSLGRERSYEQYF. CDR3 bases: TGTGCCAGCAGCTTAGGTAGGGAGCGGTCCTACGAGCAGTACTTC.

This clonotype showed up many times. The CDR3 spells CASSLRLEQYF. The CDR3 DNA reads TGTGCCAGCAGCCTCCGTTTGGAGCAGTACTTC. The rearrangement joins TRBV7-2 to TRBJ2-7; D unresolved. The CDR3 runs 11 residues. The germline gives CDR1 SGHTA, CDR2 FQGNSA. V shed 5 bases and J shed 7 bases, with 9 bases lying between them.

The V and J genes are TRBV6-1 and TRBJ2-7; the D is unclear. CDR1 and CDR2 from the germline V gene are MNHNS and SASEGT. V dropped 9 bases and J dropped 7 bases, with 13 bases sitting between them. This CDR3 comprises 11 residues. The DNA for the CDR3 is TGTGCCAGTAGGCCCCCTGAAGAGCAGTACTTC. It is translated as CASRPPEEQYF.

The rearrangement uses TRBV6-5 and TRBJ1-1; 7 bases match TRBD1. The CDR3 covers 14 residues. The V segment lost 4 bases and the J segment 10 bases; nucleotides outside the gene matches: 12. Germline V gene sequence: CDR1 MNHEY, CDR2 SVGAGI. CDR3 DNA sequence: TGTGCCAGCAGTTCTCGACAGGGACAGAATTCAGCTTTCTTT. Its protein is CASSSRQGQNSAFF.

This clonotype was seen at least ten times. This rearrangement joins TRBV11-2 to TRBJ2-4, with 9 bases fitting TRBD2. This CDR3 comprises 14 residues. The trim removed 6 bases at V and 8 bases at J, leaving 8 bases unmatched. The V gene's germline CDR1 is SGHAT and CDR2 FQNNGV. CDR3 sequence: CASRQDSGRHIQYF. The CDR3 coding sequence is TGTGCCAGCAGGCAAGATAGCGGGAGACACATTCAGTACTTC.

This clonotype was found many times. The chain couples TRBV11-2 to TRBJ2-7; no reliable D call. The CDR3 has 13 residues. Looked up from germline, CDR1 is SGHAT and CDR2 is FQNNGV. Trimming cost V 4 bases and J 6 bases, with 13 bases left between them. CDR3 nucleotide sequence: TGTGCCAGCAGCTCATCTCGACAAGGCGAGCAGTACTTC. It codes for CASSSSRQGEQYF.

This clonotype was found many times. V and J are TRBV28 and TRBJ2-7; 7 bases line up with TRBD1. The J segment lost 3 bases and the V segment lost 5 bases, leaving 7 bases of the junction unmatched. CDR3 length: 14 amino acids. Germline CDR1 is MDHEN and CDR2 is SYDVKM. The CDR3 DNA is TGTGCCAGCAGTCACGGGACAGAGATCTACGAGCAGTACTTC. Amino acid sequence: CASSHGTEIYEQYF.

The gene calls are TRBV6-5 and TRBJ1-2; D perhaps matches TRBD1 (5 bases). The V end was cut by 4 bases, the J end by 3 bases, with 15 bases between. This CDR3 contains 15 residues. Germline V gives CDR1 MNHEY, CDR2 SVGAGI. For the CDR3, the DNA is TGTGCCAGCAGTTCCGGGGCGGGGTACTACTATGGCTACACCTTC. Its translation: CASSSGAGYYYGYTF.

The sample holds many counts of this clonotype. This rearrangement joins TRBV28 to TRBJ1-2; perhaps TRBD1 as D (6 bases). The V end lost 7 bases, the J end lost 8 bases, and 20 bases lay between the germline ends. In germline, CDR1 is MDHEN, CDR2 SYDVKM. The CDR3 is made up of 14 amino acids. DNA for the CDR3: TGTGCCAGCATTAAGGGAGGGGGAGGAAACGGCTACACCTTC. It is translated as CASIKGGGGNGYTF.